The source of this TCR beta chain is a study of cytomegalovirus exposure and HLA in healthy donors. Study-wide results and caveats: The study found most TCR sequences rare, yet found some public TCRs in many donors.

The PCR had 60 Vbeta and 13 Jbeta primers. Here immunoSEQ multiplex PCR was the method, and the copy in TCRdb shows in-frame clones only, minus some. The data show tens of thousands of clones, approximately 80% seen once. Of note for this clone: Its specificity is unknown.

V was pared by 5 bases and J by 8 bases, with 17 bases between. Germline values: CDR1 SGHDT, CDR2 YYEEEE. This CDR3 is 14 amino acids long. This clonotype was obtained from a man in his thirties or forties in good health and CMV-seronegative. The source material was PBMCs. The V gene is TRBV5-6, the J gene TRBJ2-1; possibly TRBD2 for D (6 bases). CDR3 in amino acids: CASSPSGLLDEQFF. The CDR3 DNA follows: TGTGCCAGCAGTCCTTCCGGACTACTCGATGAGCAGTTCTTC.